Listed below are T cell receptor beta chains from one sample, sequenced in a study of immune cell composition in non-small cell lung cancer. Assay: immunoSEQ multiplex PCR; the TCRdb copy retains only in-frame clones and omits some. The repertoire holds some 16,000 clones, around 80% seen once, with 9.8% in the top ten. These data also featured in a second study, about CD4 T cells in lung cancer.

The specimen sequenced was non-adjacent lung tissue. The receptors originated from a human donor with non-small cell lung cancer. Each CDR3 is given with its conserved first and last residue.

v_call	j_call	cdr3_aa
TRBV5-8	TRBJ2-1	CASSFRVAYNEQFF
TRBV7-2	TRBJ1-2	CASSLNPRAGYTF
TRBV6-1	TRBJ2-7	CASGPATQTYEQYF
TRBV19	TRBJ2-2	CASSLLGGGNGELFF
TRBV11-3	TRBJ2-7	CASSVDRGYEQYF
TRBV12-5	TRBJ2-2	CASGLGGPGGELFF
TRBV5-1	TRBJ2-7	CASSYSSYEQYF
TRBV11-2	TRBJ2-3	CASSYRLAGTGDTQYF
TRBV4-1	TRBJ2-7	CASSQDWGTGVIYEQYF
TRBV4-1	TRBJ2-5	CASSLTRGQETQYF
TRBV6-6	-	CASRRGGQASYEQYF
TRBV7-9	TRBJ2-2	CASRLGGAAGELFF
TRBV5-1	TRBJ2-5	CASSTGQGQETQYF
TRBV11-2	TRBJ2-5	CASSSLNAGEETQYF
TRBV7-9	TRBJ1-3	CASSSPLAEVGNTIYF
TRBV7-2	TRBJ1-1	CASSPVSRRNTEAFF
TRBV7-3	TRBJ2-5	CASSLTGGTSETQYF
TRBV2	TRBJ1-1	CASSGDSQISAEAFF
TRBV2	TRBJ2-7	CASSPRRQGSHEQYF
TRBV11-2	TRBJ2-7	CASNRDNDYEQYF
TRBV5-1	TRBJ2-3	CASSPSYTSTDTQYF
TRBV11-2	TRBJ1-6	CASSQDRLLHF
TRBV5-4	TRBJ1-5	CASSLYSSNQPQHF
TRBV5-1	TRBJ1-1	CASSLARGPLNTEAFF
TRBV7-6	TRBJ2-2	CASSLEVGELFF
TRBV4-2	TRBJ2-3	CASRATGDTDTQYF
TRBV28	TRBJ1-1	CASSDRSDPEAFF
TRBV2	TRBJ2-7	CASGPDRYEQYF
TRBV6-5	TRBJ2-7	CASSHRDRSYEQYF
TRBV4-2	TRBJ2-3	CASSQGTSGGADTQYF
TRBV5-6	TRBJ1-1	CASSLRVLGRAFF
TRBV6-1	TRBJ1-1	CASSGTPEAFF
TRBV5-5	TRBJ1-2	CASSLSQGARYGYTF
TRBV27	TRBJ1-5	CASKTSGTGVLSNQPQHF
TRBV5-4	TRBJ1-4	CASSTGSNEKLFF
TRBV19	TRBJ2-1	CASSIDAGTGWEQFF